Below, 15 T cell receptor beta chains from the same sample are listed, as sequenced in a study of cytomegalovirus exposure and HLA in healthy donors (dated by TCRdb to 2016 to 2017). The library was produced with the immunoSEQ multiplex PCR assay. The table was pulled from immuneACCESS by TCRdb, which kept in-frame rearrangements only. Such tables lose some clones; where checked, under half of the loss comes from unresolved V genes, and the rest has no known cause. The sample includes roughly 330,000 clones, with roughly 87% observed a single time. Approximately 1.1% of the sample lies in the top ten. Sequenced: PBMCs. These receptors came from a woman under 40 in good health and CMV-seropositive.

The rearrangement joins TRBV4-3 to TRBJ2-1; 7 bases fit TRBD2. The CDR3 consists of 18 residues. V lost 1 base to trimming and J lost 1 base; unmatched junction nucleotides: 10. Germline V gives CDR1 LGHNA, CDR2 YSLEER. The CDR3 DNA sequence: TGCGCCAGCAGCCAAGTAGGGGCGGGAGAGCGGTCCTACAATGAGCAGTTCTTC. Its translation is CASSQVGAGERSYNEQFF.

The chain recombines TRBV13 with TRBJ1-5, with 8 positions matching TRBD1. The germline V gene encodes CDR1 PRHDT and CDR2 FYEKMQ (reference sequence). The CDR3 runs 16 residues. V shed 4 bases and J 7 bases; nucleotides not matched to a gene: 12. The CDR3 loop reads CASSSHKSGGDQPQHF. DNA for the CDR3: TGTGCCAGCAGCTCACACAAATCAGGGGGCGACCAGCCCCAGCATTTT.

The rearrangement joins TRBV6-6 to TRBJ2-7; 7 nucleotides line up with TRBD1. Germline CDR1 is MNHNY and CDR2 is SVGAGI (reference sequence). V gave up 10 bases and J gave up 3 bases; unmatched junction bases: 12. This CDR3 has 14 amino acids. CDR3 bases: TGTGCCACAAAGGGGGCGGAAGGGGGCTACGAGCAGTACTTC. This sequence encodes CATKGAEGGYEQYF.

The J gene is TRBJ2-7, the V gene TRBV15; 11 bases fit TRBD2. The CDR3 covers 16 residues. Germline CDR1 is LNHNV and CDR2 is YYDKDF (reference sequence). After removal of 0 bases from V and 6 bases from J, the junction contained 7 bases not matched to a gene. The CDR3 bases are TGTGCCACCAGCAGAGATCTAGAGCTAGCGGGAGGCGAGCAGTACTTC. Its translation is CATSRDLELAGGEQYF.

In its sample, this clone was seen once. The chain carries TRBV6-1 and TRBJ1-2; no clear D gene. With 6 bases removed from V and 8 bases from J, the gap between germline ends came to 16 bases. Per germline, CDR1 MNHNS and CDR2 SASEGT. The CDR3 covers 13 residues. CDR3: CASSPGSLQGYTF. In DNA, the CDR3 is TGTGCCAGCAGCCCCGGGTCATTACAGGGCTACACCTTC.

The CDR3 protein is CASSQDREGVYGYTF. CDR3 DNA: TGTGCCAGCAGCCAGGACAGGGAGGGGGTCTATGGCTACACCTTC. The chain carries TRBV11-1 and TRBJ1-2; TRBD1 matches at 8 bases. The CDR3 consists of 15 residues. The V and J ends lost 5 bases and 4 bases, in that order; junction bases with no gene match: 9. The germline gives CDR1 SGHAT, CDR2 FQDESV (reference sequence).

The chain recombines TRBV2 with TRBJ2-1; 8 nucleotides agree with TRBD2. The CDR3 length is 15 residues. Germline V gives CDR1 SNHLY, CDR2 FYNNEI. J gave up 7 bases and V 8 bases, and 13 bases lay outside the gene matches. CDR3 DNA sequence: TGTGCCAGCGGAACGGCGGGGGGTCGGGTTAATGAGCAGTTCTTC. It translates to CASGTAGGRVNEQFF.

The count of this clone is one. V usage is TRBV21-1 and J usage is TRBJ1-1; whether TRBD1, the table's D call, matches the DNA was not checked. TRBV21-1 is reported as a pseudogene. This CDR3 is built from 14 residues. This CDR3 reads CASRGGRGCSEAFF. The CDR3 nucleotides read TGTGCCAGCAGAGGGGGCAGGGGTTGCTCTGAAGCTTTCTTT.

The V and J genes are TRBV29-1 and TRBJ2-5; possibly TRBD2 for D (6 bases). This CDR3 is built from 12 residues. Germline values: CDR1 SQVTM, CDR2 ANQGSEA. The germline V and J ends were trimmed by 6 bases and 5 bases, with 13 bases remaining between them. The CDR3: CSVWLEGETQYF. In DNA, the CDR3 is TGCAGCGTATGGCTGGAGGGGGAGACCCAGTACTTC.

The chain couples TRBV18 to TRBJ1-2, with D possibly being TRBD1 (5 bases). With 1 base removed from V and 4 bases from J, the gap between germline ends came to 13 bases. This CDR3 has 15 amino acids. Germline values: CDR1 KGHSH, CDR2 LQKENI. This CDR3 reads CASSPRDQAAYGYTF. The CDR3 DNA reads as TGTGCCAGCTCACCACGGGACCAGGCGGCCTATGGCTACACCTTC.

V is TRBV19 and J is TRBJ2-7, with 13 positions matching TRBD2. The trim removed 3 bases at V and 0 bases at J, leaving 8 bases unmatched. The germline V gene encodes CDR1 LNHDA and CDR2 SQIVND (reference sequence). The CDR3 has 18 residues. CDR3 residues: CASSIAGTSGTLSYEQYF. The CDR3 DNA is TGTGCCAGTAGTATCGCCGGGACTAGCGGGACACTCTCCTACGAGCAGTACTTC.

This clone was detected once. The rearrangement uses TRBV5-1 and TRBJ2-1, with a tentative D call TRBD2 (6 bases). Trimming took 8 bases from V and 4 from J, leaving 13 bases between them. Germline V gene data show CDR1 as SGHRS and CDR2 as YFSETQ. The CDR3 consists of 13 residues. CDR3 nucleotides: TGCGCCAGTTCACCGGGAGTATACAATGAGCAGTTCTTC. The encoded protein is CASSPGVYNEQFF.

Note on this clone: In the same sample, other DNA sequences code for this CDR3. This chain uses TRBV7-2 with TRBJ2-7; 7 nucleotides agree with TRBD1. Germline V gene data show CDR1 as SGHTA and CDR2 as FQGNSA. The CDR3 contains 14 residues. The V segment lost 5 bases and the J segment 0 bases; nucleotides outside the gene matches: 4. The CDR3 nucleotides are TGTGCCAGCAGCCCAGGGGGTAGCTCCTACGAGCAGTACTTC. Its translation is CASSPGGSSYEQYF.

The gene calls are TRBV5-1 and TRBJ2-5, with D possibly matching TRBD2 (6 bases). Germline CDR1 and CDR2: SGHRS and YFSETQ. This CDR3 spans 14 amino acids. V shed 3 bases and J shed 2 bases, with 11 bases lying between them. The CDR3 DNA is TGCGCCAGCAGCTGGGGGGTAGGGCAAGAGACCCAGTACTTC. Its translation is CASSWGVGQETQYF.

DNA of the CDR3: TGTGCCATCAGTGTTATGGAAACCTACGAGCAGTACTTC. Protein sequence: CAISVMETYEQYF. This chain joins TRBV10-3 and TRBJ2-7; the D is unclear. Trimming shortened V by 4 bases and J by 2 bases, and 9 bases separated the two germline ends. Germline CDR1 is ENHRY and CDR2 is SYGVKD. The length of the CDR3 is 13 residues.